Presented here are 28 T cell receptor beta chains from one specimen sequenced in a study of CD8+CD57+ T cells in acquired aplastic anemia. TCR beta VDJ and CDR3 profiles were obtained from a genomic DNA template. TCRdb used MiXCR to reprocess the reads, holding one entry per CDR3 protein. The sample records a few hundred thousand distinct CDR3 sequences, over 55% being singletons. Source material: sorted CD4+, CD8+, or CD8+CD57+ T cells (not recorded which) from PBMCs. The source of these receptors is a human donor in good health.

The V gene is TRBV12-3 or TRBV12-4, the J gene TRBJ2-1; D unresolved. Trimming took 5 bases from V and 8 from J, leaving 16 bases between them. CDR3 size: 14 residues. For the CDR3, the DNA is TGTGCCAGCAGTAAACGTTGGGAAAGGGATGAGCAGTTCTTC. Its translation is CASSKRWERDEQFF.

The chain joins TRBV5-5 to TRBJ1-1; 11 nucleotides align to TRBD1. This CDR3 spans 15 amino acids. Germline lookup yields CDR1 SGHKS and CDR2 YYEKEE (reference sequence). V was pared by 3 bases and J by 5 bases, with 6 bases of the junction left unmatched. CDR3 coding DNA: TGTGCCAGCAGCTCCCGGGACAGGGGGAGAACTGAAGCTTTCTTT. The encoded protein is CASSSRDRGRTEAFF.

This clonotype was found many times. J is TRBJ2-1 and V is TRBV2; a weak D match, TRBD2 (5 bases). The CDR3 covers 13 residues. The ends were cut back, 9 bases at V and 8 bases at J, with 17 bases in the middle. Germline V gene data show CDR1 as SNHLY and CDR2 as FYNNEI. CDR3 region: CARSLTRWDEQFF. CDR3 nucleotide sequence: TGTGCCAGATCCCTCACTAGGTGGGATGAGCAGTTCTTC.

DNA for the CDR3: TGTGCCAGCAGCTCACAGGGGAGTGGGGTTCCCGGGGAGCTGTTTTTT. This sequence encodes CASSSQGSGVPGELFF. The chain joins TRBV7-6 to TRBJ2-2, with 7 bases identical to TRBD1. Germline loops: CDR1 SGHVS, CDR2 FNYEAQ. Trimming at V came to 4 bases and at J to 6 bases, leaving 11 bases not matched to a gene. This CDR3 comprises 16 residues.

The chain is built from TRBV7-9 and TRBJ2-7; no clear D. The V gene's germline CDR1 is SEHNR and CDR2 FQNEAQ (reference sequence). The CDR3 is made up of 13 amino acids. V was trimmed by 2 bases and J by 5 bases, leaving 10 bases between them. This CDR3 reads CASSLIEDHEQYF. For the CDR3, the DNA is TGTGCCAGCAGCTTAATTGAAGACCACGAGCAGTACTTC.

The chain uses TRBV7-2 and TRBJ2-6; TRBD1 might be the D (6 bases). This CDR3 comprises 17 residues. Germline CDR1 reads SGHTA; CDR2 reads FQGNSA. Trimming cost V 7 bases and J 0 bases, with 16 bases left between them. CDR3 region: CASNLLQGFSGANVLTF. CDR3 nucleotides: TGTGCCAGCAACCTTTTACAGGGCTTCTCTGGGGCCAACGTCCTGACTTTC.

The rearrangement uses TRBV7-8 and TRBJ2-7; no firm D call. This CDR3 spans 16 amino acids. Germline-derived CDR1 and CDR2 are SGHVS and FQNEAQ. With 5 bases removed from V and 3 bases from J, the gap between germline ends came to 20 bases. The CDR3 bases are TGTGCCAGCAGCGTAGGGTCGTGGGGATCCCACTACGAGCAGTACTTC. Translated, it gives CASSVGSWGSHYEQYF.

This clonotype was detected only a few times. The V and J genes are TRBV28 and TRBJ2-7; D tentatively reads TRBD1 or TRBD2 (5 bases each). This CDR3 is built from 15 residues. The germline V and J ends were trimmed by 6 bases and 2 bases, with 17 bases remaining between them. Germline V gene data show CDR1 as MDHEN and CDR2 as SYDVKM. CDR3 sequence (DNA): TGTGCCAGCAGACCCGGGACCATAGTCGCCTACGAGCAGTACTTC. Residues: CASRPGTIVAYEQYF.

V is TRBV29-1 and J is TRBJ1-5; D uncertain. The V and J ends lost 0 bases and 6 bases respectively, with 9 bases between them. This CDR3 has 13 residues. Germline V gives CDR1 SQVTM, CDR2 ANQGSEA. DNA of the CDR3: TGCAGCGTTGAAGATATCGAAGGTCAGCCCCAGCATTTT. It yields the protein CSVEDIEGQPQHF.

The gene calls are TRBV7-9 and TRBJ2-1; 11 bases are a match to TRBD2. The length of the CDR3 is 14 residues. From germline, CDR1 is SEHNR and CDR2 FQNEAQ (reference sequence). Germline trimming cut 8 bases from V and 6 bases from J; bases unmatched to any gene: 6. This CDR3 is CASRGTSGINEQFF. CDR3 nucleotide sequence: TGTGCCAGCCGCGGGACTAGCGGTATCAATGAGCAGTTCTTC.

V is TRBV19 and J is TRBJ2-6; TRBD2 aligns across 7 bases. V shed 5 bases and J 0 bases; nucleotides not matched to a gene: 7. CDR3 length: 17 residues. CDR1 and CDR2 (germline): LNHDA, SQIVND (reference sequence). Here the CDR3 reads CASSLSGANSGANVLTF. CDR3 in DNA: TGTGCCAGTAGTTTGAGCGGGGCCAACTCTGGGGCCAACGTCCTGACTTTC. Filled out from reference TRBV19 and TRBJ2-6, the complete variable domain reads DGGITQSPKYLFRKEGQNVTLSCEQNLNHDAMYWYRQDPGQGLRLIYYSQIVNDFQKGDIAEGYSVSREKKESFPLTVTSAQKNPTAFYLCASSLSGANSGANVLTFGAGSRLTVL.

V gene TRBV10-3 combines with J gene TRBJ2-7; D tentatively reads TRBD1 or TRBD2 (5 bases each). The CDR3 is 16 residues long. The V end was cut by 0 bases, the J end by 2 bases, with 14 bases between. Germline values: CDR1 ENHRY, CDR2 SYGVKD. The CDR3 sequence is CAISESRGRRAYEQYF. The CDR3 DNA is TGTGCCATCAGTGAGTCGAGGGGCAGGCGAGCCTACGAGCAGTACTTC.

This chain joins TRBV19 and TRBJ1-5; possibly TRBD1 for D (5 bases). Trimming stripped 4 bases from V and 9 bases from J, with 16 bases between. The CDR3 is made up of 14 amino acids. Germline V lookup: CDR1 LNHDA, CDR2 SQIVND (reference sequence). This chain's CDR3 is CASSNRDGGRPQHF. DNA of the CDR3: TGTGCCAGTAGTAACCGGGACGGTGGTAGGCCCCAGCATTTT.

This clonotype was observed once. V gene TRBV29-1 combines with J gene TRBJ1-1; D not resolved. This CDR3 has 13 amino acids. CDR1 is SQVTM, CDR2 ANQGSEA, per germline. Deletions cut 7 bases from V and 0 bases from J, with 12 bases between. CDR3 amino acids: CSASKVLNTEAFF. CDR3 coding DNA: TGCAGCGCCTCTAAAGTTCTGAACACTGAAGCTTTCTTT. The full variable domain, completed using reference TRBV29-1 and TRBJ1-1, is SAVISQKPSRDICQRGTSLTIQCQVDSQVTMMFWYRQQPGQSLTLIATANQGSEATYESGFVIDKFPISRPNLTFSTLTVSNMSPEDSSIYLCSASKVLNTEAFFGQGTRLTVV.

J is TRBJ2-1 and V is TRBV19; D unresolved. Germline CDR1 LNHDA, CDR2 SQIVND (reference sequence). V was cut by 4 bases and J by 6 bases, with 13 bases left in between. CDR3 length equals 14 residues. CDR3 sequence (DNA): TGTGCCAGTAGTAACGGGCTAGGCGTCAATGAGCAGTTCTTC. Protein product: CASSNGLGVNEQFF. The full variable domain, with the rest looked up from reference TRBV19 and TRBJ2-1, is DGGITQSPKYLFRKEGQNVTLSCEQNLNHDAMYWYRQDPGQGLRLIYYSQIVNDFQKGDIAEGYSVSREKKESFPLTVTSAQKNPTAFYLCASSNGLGVNEQFFGPGTRLTVL.

This chain joins TRBV7-9 and TRBJ1-5, with D unresolved. Germline values: CDR1 SEHNR, CDR2 FQNEAQ (reference sequence). The CDR3 extends over 16 amino acids. V was shortened by 3 bases and J by 7 bases, with 19 bases between the two germline ends. CDR3 sequence (DNA): TGTGCCAGCAGCTTTTCGGACGGACCCCAAGGACAGCCCCAGCATTTT. Protein: CASSFSDGPQGQPQHF.

This clonotype has at least ten counts. The CDR3 DNA follows: TGTGCCAGCAGTGGGGACAGGGGCTCCTACAATGAGCAGTTCTTC. Amino acid sequence: CASSGDRGSYNEQFF. The chain couples TRBV6-1 to TRBJ2-1; 10 bases line up with TRBD1. The CDR3 is 15 residues long. V trimming: 4 bases; J trimming: 0 bases; junction bases outside the gene matches: 0. Germline V gene lookup returns CDR1 MNHNS and CDR2 SASEGT.

This chain connects TRBV20-1 to TRBJ1-5, with TRBD1 identical over 7 bases. The junction had 4 bases not matched to a gene; V was cut back by 1 base and J by 7 bases. This CDR3 spans 13 amino acids. Germline V CDR1 and CDR2: DFQATT, SNEGSKA (reference sequence). This CDR3 is CSARGDRDQPQHF. The CDR3 coding sequence is TGCAGTGCTAGAGGAGACAGGGACCAGCCCCAGCATTTT.

This clonotype was recorded at least ten times. The chain couples TRBV14 to TRBJ2-7; no firm D call. From germline, CDR1 is SGHDN and CDR2 FVKESK. The CDR3 sequence is 14 residues long. V dropped 0 bases and J dropped 1 base, with 7 bases sitting between them. Here the CDR3 DNA reads TGTGCCAGCAGCCAAGATATGGGGTCCTACGAGCAGTACTTC. Its protein is CASSQDMGSYEQYF.

This clonotype appeared many times. This chain joins TRBV9 and TRBJ2-3; D not certain. CDR3 length: 13 residues. Trimming shortened V by 2 bases and J by 1 base, and 5 bases separated the two germline ends. Germline V lookup: CDR1 SGDLS, CDR2 YYNGEE. The CDR3: CASSVGGTDTQYF. The CDR3 DNA follows: TGTGCCAGCAGCGTCGGCGGCACAGATACGCAGTATTTT.

This clonotype was picked up a small number of times. The chain uses TRBV7-3 and TRBJ2-7, with 8 positions matching TRBD1. Germline CDR1 and CDR2: SGHTA and FQGTGA. The CDR3 spans 14 residues. V shed 7 bases, J shed 2 bases, and the junction held 7 bases outside the gene matches. Here the CDR3 reads CASKRTGFPYEQYF. The CDR3 DNA is TGTGCCAGCAAACGGACAGGGTTTCCCTACGAGCAGTACTTC.

The DNA of the CDR3 is TGTGCCAGCAGCTTCTTTGGGTGGAGGGACACTGAAGCTTTCTTT. It is translated as CASSFFGWRDTEAFF. V is TRBV7-2 and J is TRBJ1-1; D is unresolved. Germline CDR1 and CDR2: SGHTA and FQGNSA. This CDR3 has 15 residues. Trimming left V 3 bases short and J 3 bases short, with 14 bases between.

V usage is TRBV25-1 and J usage is TRBJ1-2; TRBD1 matches at 11 bases. CDR3 length: 15 amino acids. V dropped 3 bases and J dropped 4; count of bases not matched to a gene: 4. Germline V gene sequence: CDR1 MGHDK, CDR2 SYGVNS. CDR3 nucleotides: TGTGCCAGCAGTGATCTAGGACAGGGGGCCTATGGCTACACCTTC. This sequence encodes CASSDLGQGAYGYTF.

This chain uses TRBV7-9 with TRBJ2-5; D unresolved. Looked up from germline, CDR1 is SEHNR and CDR2 is FQNEAQ (reference sequence). The CDR3 is made up of 12 amino acids. The V gene lost 7 bases and the J gene lost 1 base, with 7 bases spanning the gap. As DNA, the CDR3 is TGTGCCAGCACCACCTCCCAAGAGACCCAGTACTTC. Translation gives CASTTSQETQYF.

This clonotype showed up many times. CDR3 DNA: TGTGCCAGCAGTGAAGTCGACGAGGCTGAAAAACTGTTTTTT. Translating it yields CASSEVDEAEKLFF. This chain uses TRBV2 with TRBJ1-4, with no clear D. The CDR3 has 14 amino acids. Germline assignment: CDR1 SNHLY and CDR2 FYNNEI. The germline V and J ends were trimmed by 1 base and 7 bases, with 10 bases remaining between them.

This clonotype was recorded many times. The rearrangement links TRBV7-3 to TRBJ2-1, with 10 bases that match TRBD2. The CDR3 runs to 15 residues. Germline V gene lookup returns CDR1 SGHTA and CDR2 FQGTGA. J lost 7 bases, V lost 4 bases, and 7 bases had no gene match. CDR3 sequence (DNA): TGTGCCAGCAGCTCCCTAGCGGGAGTGGGAAATGAGCAGTTCTTC. It encodes CASSSLAGVGNEQFF.

This clonotype was recorded at least ten times. The chain combines TRBV5-1 with TRBJ2-3; TRBD2 agrees at 12 bases. Germline-derived CDR1 and CDR2 are SGHRS and YFSETQ. This CDR3 is 16 amino acids long. The junction had 1 base not matched to a gene; V was cut back by 0 bases and J by 2 bases. The CDR3 protein is CASSLGLAGVTDTQYF. The DNA for the CDR3 is TGCGCCAGCAGCTTGGGACTAGCGGGGGTCACAGATACGCAGTATTTT.

The V and J genes are TRBV28 and TRBJ2-2; no clear D. Germline V gene data show CDR1 as MDHEN and CDR2 as SYDVKM. This CDR3 has 13 residues. V was trimmed by 6 bases and J by 2 bases, leaving 7 bases between them. The CDR3: CASSQSNTGELFF. The CDR3 DNA reads TGTGCCAGCAGCCAAAGTAACACCGGGGAGCTGTTTTTT.